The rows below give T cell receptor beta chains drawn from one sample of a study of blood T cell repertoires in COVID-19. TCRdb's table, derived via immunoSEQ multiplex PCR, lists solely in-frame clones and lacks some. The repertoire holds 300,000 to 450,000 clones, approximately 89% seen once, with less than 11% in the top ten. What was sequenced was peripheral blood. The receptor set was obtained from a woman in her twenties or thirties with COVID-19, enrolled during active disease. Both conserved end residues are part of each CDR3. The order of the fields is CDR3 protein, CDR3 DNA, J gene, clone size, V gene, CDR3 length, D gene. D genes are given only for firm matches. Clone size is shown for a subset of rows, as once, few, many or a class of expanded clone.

CASSQDPGLAYGYTF TGCGCCAGCAGCCAAGATCCAGGACTGGCGTATGGCTACACCTTC TRBJ1-2 once TRBV4-1 15 .
CASSLQGANTEAFF TGTGCCAGCAGCTTACAGGGGGCGAACACTGAAGCTTTCTTT TRBJ1-1 . TRBV11-3 14 TRBD1
CASSLEIGQPQHF TGCGCCAGCAGCTTGGAGATCGGTCAGCCCCAGCATTTT TRBJ1-5 . TRBV5-1 13 .
CASSITRDRAWYEQYF TGTGCCAGTAGTATCACCCGGGACAGGGCCTGGTACGAGCAGTACTTC TRBJ2-7 . TRBV19 16 TRBD1
CASSRGGRTYEQYF TGTGCCAGCAGCCGGGGGGGCCGCACCTACGAGCAGTACTTC TRBJ2-7 . TRBV28 14 TRBD2
CASRDSASTDTQYF TGTGCCAGCCGAGACAGCGCTAGCACAGATACGCAGTATTTT TRBJ2-3 . TRBV6-5 14 .
CASSFAEQETQYF TGTGCCAGCAGTTTCGCGGAACAAGAGACCCAGTACTTC TRBJ2-5 . TRBV6-5 13 .
CASSSTGGSVEKLFF TGTGCCAGCAGCTCCACAGGGGGGAGTGTTGAAAAACTGTTTTTT TRBJ1-4 . TRBV11-2 15 TRBD1
CASSIQQGTEAFF TGTGCCAGTAGTATCCAACAGGGCACTGAAGCTTTCTTT TRBJ1-1 . TRBV19 13 .
CASSLGVTYGYTF TGTGCCAGCAGCTTAGGCGTAACGTATGGCTACACCTTC TRBJ1-2 . TRBV7-9 13 .
CASRPDRGYGYTF TGTGCCAGCAGACCGGACAGGGGCTATGGCTACACCTTC TRBJ1-2 . TRBV7-9 13 TRBD1
CAWTEGPMVAGYTYNEQFF TGTGCCTGGACGGAGGGACCGATGGTAGCGGGTTATACCTACAATGAGCAGTTCTTC TRBJ2-1 . TRBV30 19 TRBD2
CASSGGGSGETQYF TGTGCCAGCAGCGGCGGCGGGAGCGGGGAGACCCAGTACTTC TRBJ2-5 . TRBV28 14 TRBD2
CASSSGRSSYNEQFF TGTGCCAGCAGTAGCGGAAGGAGCTCCTACAATGAGCAGTTCTTC TRBJ2-1 . TRBV7-6 15 .
CASSPGTESGTQYF TGTGCCAGCAGCCCAGGGACAGAAAGTGGTACGCAGTATTTT TRBJ2-3 . TRBV11-3 14 TRBD1
CASSLGTANNEQFF TGCGCCAGCAGCTTAGGGACAGCTAACAATGAGCAGTTCTTC TRBJ2-1 . TRBV5-1 14 TRBD1
CASSSGTGGNDEQFF TGTGCCAGCTCAAGCGGGACAGGGGGCAACGATGAGCAGTTCTTC TRBJ2-1 . TRBV18 15 TRBD1
CATSDPVAGERETQYF TGTGCCACCAGTGATCCCGTAGCGGGAGAGCGCGAGACCCAGTACTTC TRBJ2-5 . TRBV24-1 16 TRBD2
CASSYSTGPGSPLHF TGTGCCAGCAGTTACTCAACAGGCCCCGGCTCACCCCTCCACTTT TRBJ1-6 . TRBV6-6 15 .
CASSFLAEPYEQYF TGTGCCAGCAGCTTCCTAGCGGAACCCTACGAGCAGTACTTC TRBJ2-7 . TRBV11-2 14 TRBD2